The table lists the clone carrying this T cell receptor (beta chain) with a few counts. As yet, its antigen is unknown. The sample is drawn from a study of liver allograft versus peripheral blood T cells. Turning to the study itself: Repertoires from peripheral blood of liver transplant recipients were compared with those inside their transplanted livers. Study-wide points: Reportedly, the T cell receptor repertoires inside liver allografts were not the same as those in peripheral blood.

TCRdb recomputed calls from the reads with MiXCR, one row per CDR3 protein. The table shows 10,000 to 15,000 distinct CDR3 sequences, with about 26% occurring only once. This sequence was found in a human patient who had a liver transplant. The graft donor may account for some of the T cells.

This CDR3 reads CASSFGSTTDTQYF. CDR3 DNA sequence: TGTGCCAGCAGCTTCGGATCAACCACAGATACGCAGTATTTT. This chain links TRBV5-6 with TRBJ2-3, with no clear D. Germline V gene lookup returns CDR1 SGHDT and CDR2 YYEEEE. The CDR3 is made up of 14 amino acids. V was pared by 2 bases and J by 2 bases, with 9 bases between.